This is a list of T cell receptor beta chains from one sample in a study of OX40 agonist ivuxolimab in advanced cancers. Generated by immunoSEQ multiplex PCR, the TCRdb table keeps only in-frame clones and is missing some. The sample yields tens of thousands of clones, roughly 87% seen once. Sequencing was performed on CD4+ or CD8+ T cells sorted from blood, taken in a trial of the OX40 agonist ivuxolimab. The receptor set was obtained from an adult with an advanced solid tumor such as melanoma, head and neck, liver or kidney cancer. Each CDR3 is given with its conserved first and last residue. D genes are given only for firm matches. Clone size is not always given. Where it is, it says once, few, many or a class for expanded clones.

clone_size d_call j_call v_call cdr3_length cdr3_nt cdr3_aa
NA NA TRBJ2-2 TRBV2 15 TGTGCCAGCATGCGGGACGCCGCGGACACCGGGGAGCTGTTTTTT CASMRDAADTGELFF
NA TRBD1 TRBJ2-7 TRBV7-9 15 TGTGCCAGCAGCTTAACCGGGACAGGGGTAAACGAGCAGTACTTC CASSLTGTGVNEQYF
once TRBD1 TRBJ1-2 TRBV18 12 TGTGCCAGCTCACCCGGGACAGATGGCTACACCTTC CASSPGTDGYTF
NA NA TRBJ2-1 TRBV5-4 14 TGTGCCAGCAGCTTGGCACCTAGTAATGGTGAGCAGTTCTTC CASSLAPSNGEQFF
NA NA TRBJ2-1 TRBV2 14 TGTGCCAGTGTGCAGGAGAGCTCCTACAATGAGCAGTTCTTC CASVQESSYNEQFF
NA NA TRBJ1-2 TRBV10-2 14 TGCGCCAGCAGTGAGGGAGCAGGGGCCGCTGGCTACACCTTC CASSEGAGAAGYTF
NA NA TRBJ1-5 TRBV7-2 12 TGTGCCAGCAGCGCCCACAATCAGCCCCAGCATTTT CASSAHNQPQHF
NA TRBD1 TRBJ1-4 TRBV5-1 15 TGCGCCAGCAGTCATCGACAGGGCGACAATGAAAAACTGTTTTTT CASSHRQGDNEKLFF
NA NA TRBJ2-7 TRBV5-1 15 TGCGCCAGCAGCTTGGTAGCAGGGAGCTCCTACGAGCAGTACTTC CASSLVAGSSYEQYF
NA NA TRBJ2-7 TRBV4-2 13 TGTGCCAGCAGCCACAGGGGCTCCTACGAGCAGTACTTC CASSHRGSYEQYF
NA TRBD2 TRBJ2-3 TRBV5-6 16 TGTGCCAGCAGCTGGATAGCGGGGGGGCCCACAGATACGCAGTATTTT CASSWIAGGPTDTQYF
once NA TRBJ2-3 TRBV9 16 TGTGCCAGCAGCGTACATCCCCGGGTCGACACAGATACGCAGTATTTT CASSVHPRVDTDTQYF
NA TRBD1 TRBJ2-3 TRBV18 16 TGTGCCAGCCAGCTATCCAGGGGGACAGGGGACGATACGCAGTATTTT CASQLSRGTGDDTQYF
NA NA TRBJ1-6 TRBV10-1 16 TGCGCCAGCAGTGAGAGGGGGAGCTCCTATAATTCACCCCTCCACTTT CASSERGSSYNSPLHF
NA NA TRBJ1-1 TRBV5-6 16 TGTGCCAGCAGTCCTGTTGACAGATCCCTCTACACTGAAGCTTTCTTT CASSPVDRSLYTEAFF
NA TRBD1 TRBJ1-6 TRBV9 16 TGTGCCAGCGCTTCGCCCGGGACAGAGAATAATTCACCCCTCCACTTT CASASPGTENNSPLHF
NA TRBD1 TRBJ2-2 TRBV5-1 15 TGCGCCAGCTTTCCGGAGACAGGGTATACCGGGGAGCTGTTTTTT CASFPETGYTGELFF
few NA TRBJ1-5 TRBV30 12 TGTGCCTGGAGTAGGGGGAATCAGCCCCAGCATTTT CAWSRGNQPQHF
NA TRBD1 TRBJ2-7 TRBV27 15 TGTGCCAGCAGCCGGACCGGGACAGGGGCCTACGAGCAGTACTTC CASSRTGTGAYEQYF
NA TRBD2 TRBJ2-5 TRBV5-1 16 TGCGCCAGCAGCTTTGGTAGCGGGGGGTTCCAAGAGACCCAGTACTTC CASSFGSGGFQETQYF
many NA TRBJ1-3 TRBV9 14 TGTGCCAGCAGCGAGGGACTTAACGGAAACACCATATATTTT CASSEGLNGNTIYF
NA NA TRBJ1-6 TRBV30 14 TGTGCCTGGAGTGGACGGGGGAATAATTCACCCCTCCACTTT CAWSGRGNNSPLHF
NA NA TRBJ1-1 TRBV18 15 TGTGCCAGCTCACTAGAGGGGCAGCCGCGGACTGAAGCTTTCTTT CASSLEGQPRTEAFF
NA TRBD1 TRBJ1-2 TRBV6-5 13 TGTGCCAGCAGCCAGACAGGGATCTATGGCTACACCTTC CASSQTGIYGYTF
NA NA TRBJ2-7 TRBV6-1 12 TGTGCCAGCAGTACGGGAACCTACGAGCAGTACTTC CASSTGTYEQYF
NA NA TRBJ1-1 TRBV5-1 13 TGCGCCAGCAGCTTGGTGGGCAGAAGCTCGGCTTTCTTT CASSLVGRSSAFF
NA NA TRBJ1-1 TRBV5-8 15 TGTGCCAGCAGTTCGAGAGGTCGCGAGGACACTGAAGCTTTCTTT CASSSRGREDTEAFF
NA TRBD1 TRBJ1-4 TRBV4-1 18 TGCGCCAGCAGCCAAGATCCGGACAGGGGGCTTTCTAATGAAAAACTGTTTTTT CASSQDPDRGLSNEKLFF
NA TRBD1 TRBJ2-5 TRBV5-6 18 TGTGCCAGCAGCTTTACATATAAACCGGGACAGCACCGGGAGACCCAGTACTTC CASSFTYKPGQHRETQYF
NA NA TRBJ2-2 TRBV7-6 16 TGTGCCAGCAGCCCTCAGACCGGGACTAACACCGGGGAGCTGTTTTTT CASSPQTGTNTGELFF
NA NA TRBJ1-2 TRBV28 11 TGTGCCAGCTATCGGGGCTATGGCTACACCTTC CASYRGYGYTF
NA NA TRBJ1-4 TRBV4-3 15 TGCGCCAGCAGCCTCAGGACAGCCCAAAATGAAAAACTGTTTTTT CASSLRTAQNEKLFF
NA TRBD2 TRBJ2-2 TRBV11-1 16 TGTGCCAGCAGCTTAGTTGCGGGGGGTACGTCCGGGGAGCTGTTTTTT CASSLVAGGTSGELFF
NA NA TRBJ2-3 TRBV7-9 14 TGTGCCAGCAGCTTAGCCCAGGCCGGGGATACGCAGTATTTT CASSLAQAGDTQYF
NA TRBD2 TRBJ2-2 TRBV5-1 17 TGCGCCAGCAGCTTCCGGACTAGCGGGGTTGACACCGGGGAGCTGTTTTTT CASSFRTSGVDTGELFF
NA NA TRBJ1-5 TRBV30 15 TGTGCCTGGAGTGTGGGCCCAGGGGGCAATCAGCCCCAGCATTTT CAWSVGPGGNQPQHF